This TCR beta chain is from a study of T-cell memory formation after mild COVID-19. Study details: TCR clusters mostly belonged to single donors.

Comments on this clonotype: Its antigen is not known.

General study points: CM and EM subsets held most contracting CD4+ clones; EMRA held CD8+ ones.

The V gene's germline CDR1 is MGHRA and CDR2 YSYEKL. V shed 1 base and J shed 4 bases, with 14 bases lying between them. The CDR3 runs 15 residues. TCRdb recomputed calls from the 5' RACE reads with MiXCR, one row per CDR3 protein. The sample yields 500,000 to 650,000 distinct CDR3 sequences, roughly 21% seen once. Sequencing used PBMCs or a T cell subset sorted from them (not recorded which). The chain uses TRBV4-1 and TRBJ2-7; D ambiguous. This TCR was sampled from an adult woman who had mild COVID-19 (a few samples of this study predate the infection). Cell type and time point are not known. This chain's CDR3 is CASSQATTWAYEQYF. DNA of the CDR3: TGCGCCAGCAGCCAAGCGACGACGTGGGCATACGAGCAGTACTTC.